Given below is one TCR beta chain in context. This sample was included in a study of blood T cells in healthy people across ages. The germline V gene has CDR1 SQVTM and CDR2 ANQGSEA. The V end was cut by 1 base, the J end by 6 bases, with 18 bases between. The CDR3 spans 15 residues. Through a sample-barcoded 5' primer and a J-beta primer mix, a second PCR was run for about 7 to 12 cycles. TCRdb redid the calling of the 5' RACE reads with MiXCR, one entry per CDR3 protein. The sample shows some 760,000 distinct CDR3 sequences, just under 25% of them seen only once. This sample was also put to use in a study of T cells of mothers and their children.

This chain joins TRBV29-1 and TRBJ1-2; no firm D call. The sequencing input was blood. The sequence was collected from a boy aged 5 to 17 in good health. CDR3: CSVEGGAGAINGYTF. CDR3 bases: TGCAGCGTTGAAGGGGGAGCAGGAGCCATAAATGGCTACACCTTC.